This passage covers 8 T cell receptor beta chains from one sample sequenced in a study of blood T cell repertoires in COVID-19 (TCRdb year 2020). Library preparation was by the immunoSEQ multiplex PCR assay. Sourced from immuneACCESS, this table was stored by TCRdb with only in-frame sequences that have V and J called. A share of the clones is absent; for the studies checked, an unresolved V gene accounts for under half, and the remainder has no known explanation. The sample profile shows about half a million clones; 80% to 90% of them were found once. About 3.2% of the sample belongs to the ten largest clones. The specimen sequenced was peripheral blood. The receptors come from a human donor in a cohort sampled during active COVID-19.

The chain combines TRBV18 with TRBJ1-1, with D uncertain. Germline V CDR1 and CDR2: KGHSH, LQKENI. Trimming shortened V by 3 bases and J by 4 bases, and 15 bases separated the two germline ends. The CDR3 sequence is 15 residues long. CDR3 region: CASSPNASETTEAFF. CDR3 sequence (DNA): TGTGCCAGCTCACCGAATGCAAGCGAGACCACTGAAGCTTTCTTT.

The chain is built from TRBV30 and TRBJ1-6, with D tentatively TRBD1 (5 bases). Germline loops: CDR1 GTSNPN, CDR2 SVGIG (reference sequence). The V end was cut by 3 bases, the J end by 0 bases, with 18 bases between. This CDR3 contains 18 residues. CDR3 bases: TGTGCCTGGAGGGGGTTCGGGACTGTTAGCTCCTATAATTCACCCCTCCACTTT. Protein: CAWRGFGTVSSYNSPLHF. The full variable domain, in which reference TRBV30 and TRBJ1-6 provide the parts outside the CDR3, is SQTIHQWPATLVQPVGSPLSLECTVEGTSNPNLYWYRQAAGRGLQLLFYSVGIGQISSEVPQNLSASRPQDRQFILSSKKLLLSDSGFYLCAWRGFGTVSSYNSPLHFGNGTRLTVT.

The gene calls are TRBV11-2 and TRBJ1-1; weak D call: TRBD1 (5 bases). The CDR3 spans 13 residues. Between the trimmed V and J ends, which lost 2 bases and 6 bases, there was a span of 10 bases. Germline CDR1 SGHAT, CDR2 FQNNGV. The CDR3 nucleotides are TGTGCCAGCAGCTTACCTGGGGGGGCTGAAGCTTTCTTT. It translates to CASSLPGGAEAFF.

This sequence joins TRBV3-1 (or the pseudogene TRBV3-2) and TRBJ2-1; 8 nucleotides line up with TRBD2. V was pared by 4 bases and J by 1 base, with 6 bases of the junction left unmatched. Germline V gene sequence: CDR1 LGHDT, CDR2 YNNKEL (reference sequence). The CDR3 runs 16 residues. The CDR3 spells CASSPWAGGSYNEQFF. CDR3 sequence (DNA): TGTGCCAGCAGCCCTTGGGCGGGAGGTTCCTACAATGAGCAGTTCTTC.

The V and J genes are TRBV7-3 and TRBJ2-5; D is possibly TRBD2 (6 bases). CDR1 SGHTA and CDR2 FQGTGA come from the germline V gene. V gave up 3 bases and J gave up 2 bases, with 7 bases separating them. This CDR3 spans 13 amino acids. CDR3 protein: CASSLGGQETQYF. CDR3 nucleotides: TGTGCCAGCAGCTTGGGGGGACAAGAGACCCAGTACTTC.

The V and J genes are TRBV6-1 and TRBJ2-5; 8 positions agree with TRBD1. Germline-derived CDR1 and CDR2 are MNHNS and SASEGT. V shed 6 bases, J shed 5 bases, and the junction held 2 bases outside the gene matches. The CDR3 length is 12 residues. The CDR3 loop reads CASRDRGETQYF. CDR3 coding DNA: TGTGCCAGCAGAGACAGGGGTGAGACCCAGTACTTC.

This chain joins TRBV5-1 and TRBJ2-5; 8 bases map to TRBD1. The length of the CDR3 is 15 residues. Trimming took 4 bases from V and 4 from J; bases not matched to a gene: 9. The germline V gene has CDR1 SGHRS and CDR2 YFSETQ. CDR3 sequence (DNA): TGCGCCAGCAGCGGACGACAGGGGATAGGAGAGACCCAGTACTTC. As protein: CASSGRQGIGETQYF.

The gene calls are TRBV6-1 and TRBJ2-7; 9 nucleotides match TRBD2. Germline CDR1 is MNHNS and CDR2 is SASEGT. The CDR3 has 15 residues. Germline trimming cut 2 bases from V and 5 bases from J; bases unmatched to any gene: 7. This chain's CDR3 is CASSERPLAGNEQYF. The CDR3 DNA is TGTGCCAGCAGTGAACGACCCCTAGCGGGGAACGAGCAGTACTTC.